The entry that follows covers one T cell receptor (beta chain) sequence. This sample was included in a study of blood T cell repertoires in COVID-19. Study summary: Sources were T cells, B-cell-depleted T cells, or PBMCs; the material itself was cDNA or gDNA.

This CDR3 has 14 amino acids. Per the original methods: For nucleated cells, counts were estimated from reference gene primer amplification. Using immunoSEQ multiplex PCR, the repertoire was profiled, and TCRdb retains in-frame clones only, with some absent. The DNA gave D and trimming, while V, J and clone size come from that table. The table lists about 140,000 clones, 70% to 90% of them singletons. Sequencing was performed on peripheral blood. This clonotype was sampled from a human donor in a cohort sampled during active COVID-19. The J gene is TRBJ2-2, the V gene TRBV21-1; no check of the table's D call, TRBD1, against the DNA was made. TRBV21-1 is tagged as a pseudogene. DNA of the CDR3: TGTGCCAGCAACCGGACAGGGGCCACCGAGGAGCTGTTTTTT. This sequence encodes CASNRTGATEELFF.